Shown below are 5 T cell receptor beta chains from a single sample sequenced in a study of chemoradiotherapy in HPV16-positive cancers. Generated by immunoSEQ multiplex PCR, the TCRdb table keeps only in-frame clones and is missing some. The data hold over 10,000 clones, with 75% to 90% observed a single time. Sequences were derived from blood, sampled from a patient who underwent chemoradiotherapy. The receptors were sampled from a human donor with HPV-associated anogenital cancer.

As DNA, the CDR3 is TGTGCCAGCAGTGACACTGGCAGTAGCGGTGGAGATACGCAGTATTTT. Protein product: CASSDTGSSGGDTQYF. V gene TRBV6-4 combines with J gene TRBJ2-3, with a weak D call TRBD2 (6 bases). The CDR3 has 16 residues. Germline assignment: CDR1 MRHNA and CDR2 SNTAGT. V shed 2 bases and J shed 5 bases, with 17 bases lying between them.

The V gene is TRBV5-1, the J gene TRBJ2-1; D may be TRBD2 (5 bases). CDR1 SGHRS and CDR2 YFSETQ come from the germline V gene. Trimming took 3 bases from V and 5 from J, leaving 12 bases between them. This CDR3 region has 14 residues. The CDR3 spells CASSSASGNNEQFF. The CDR3 nucleotides read TGCGCCAGCAGCTCTGCGTCCGGGAACAATGAGCAGTTCTTC.

This sequence joins TRBV7-2 and TRBJ2-5; 12 nucleotides match TRBD2. Looked up from germline, CDR1 is SGHTA and CDR2 is FQGNSA. This CDR3 has 16 amino acids. V was clipped by 0 bases and J by 5 bases; unmatched bases: 4. CDR3 protein: CASSLALAGGEETQYF. CDR3 nucleotide sequence: TGTGCCAGCAGCTTAGCACTAGCGGGAGGAGAGGAGACCCAGTACTTC. Looking up the rest from reference TRBV7-2 and TRBJ2-5 gives the full variable domain: GAGVSQSPSNKVTEKGKDVELRCDPISGHTALYWYRQSLGQGLEFLIYFQGNSAPDKSGLPSDRFSAERTGGSVSTLTIQRTQQEDSAVYLCASSLALAGGEETQYFGPGTRLLVL.

The rearrangement links TRBV19 to TRBJ1-4; the match to TRBD1 covers 10 bases. The CDR3 has 15 amino acids. The ends lost 7 bases at V and 5 bases at J; junction bases unmatched: 7. In germline, CDR1 is LNHDA, CDR2 SQIVND (reference sequence). The CDR3 DNA reads as TGTGCCAGTACCAGATCGGACAGGGGGAATGAAAAACTGTTTTTT. This encodes CASTRSDRGNEKLFF.

This chain uses TRBV18 with TRBJ1-1; 8 nucleotides align to TRBD1. Germline lookup yields CDR1 KGHSH and CDR2 LQKENI. There are 15 residues in the CDR3. The J segment lost 5 bases and the V segment lost 6 bases, leaving 11 bases of the junction unmatched. Written as DNA, the CDR3 is TGTGCCAGCTCGACCGGGACAGGCCTAGGGACTGAAGCTTTCTTT. This translates into CASSTGTGLGTEAFF.